These T cell receptor beta chains were read from a single sample in a study of preoperative IRX-2 immunotherapy in early breast cancer. Sequenced by immunoSEQ multiplex PCR; TCRdb stores in-frame clones only, minus some. The profile shows around 34,000 clones, under 85% of them singletons. The sample was lymph node tissue, taken from a patient treated with IRX-2 immunotherapy. These receptors were taken from a human donor with breast cancer. The CDR3 runs from the conserved cysteine through the conserved F or W. The D gene is left open where the match is weak. Clone size is shown for a subset of rows, as once, few, many or a class of expanded clone.

TRBJ1-5 | TRBV30 | - | - | TGTGCCTGGAGTGAAGGGTCAGGAGGTAGCAATCAGCCCCAGCATTTT | CAWSEGSGGSNQPQHF
TRBJ2-5 | TRBV6-8 | once | TRBD2 | TGTACCAGCAGGACTAGCGGGGGTAAAGAGACCCAGTACTTC | CTSRTSGGKETQYF
TRBJ2-7 | TRBV19 | - | - | TGTGCCAGTAGTGCTCGGGACACAGGCAGCTACGAGCAGTACTTC | CASSARDTGSYEQYF
TRBJ1-3 | TRBV7-6 | - | - | TGTGCCAGCAGCCCTTTGAGTGCAGGAAACACCATATATTTT | CASSPLSAGNTIYF
TRBJ1-1 | TRBV19 | - | TRBD1 | TGTGCCAGTAGTATAGATCGCGGGACAGAGGGGAACACTGAAGCTTTCTTT | CASSIDRGTEGNTEAFF
TRBJ1-1 | TRBV18 | - | - | TGTGCCAGCTCTCCCCGAAACACTGAAGCTTTCTTT | CASSPRNTEAFF
TRBJ1-1 | TRBV6-8 | - | TRBD1 | TGTGCCAGCAGTTACTCGAGATTAGGGACAGGCACTGAAGCTTTCTTT | CASSYSRLGTGTEAFF
TRBJ1-2 | TRBV5-1 | - | - | TGCGCCAGCAGCTCAGGGGACGACAATATGAACTATGGCTACACCTTC | CASSSGDDNMNYGYTF
TRBJ2-3 | TRBV19 | once | - | TGTGCCAGTAGTATGGCAGATACGCAGTATTTT | CASSMADTQYF
TRBJ2-7 | TRBV9 | once | TRBD1 | TGTGCCAGCAGCGTAGTAGACAGGGCAAGCTCCTACGAGCAGTACTTC | CASSVVDRASSYEQYF
TRBJ1-2 | TRBV11-3 | once | TRBD1 | TGTGCCAGCAGACTACGGGGGCAGGGGGAAGCTAACTATGGCTACACCTTC | CASRLRGQGEANYGYTF
TRBJ1-5 | TRBV29-1 | - | TRBD1 | TGCAGCGTTGGGACAGGGGTAAATCAGCCCCAGCATTTT | CSVGTGVNQPQHF
TRBJ1-2 | TRBV6-8 | - | - | TGTGCCAGCATCTCCAGGGGCGATCCCTATGGCTACACCTTC | CASISRGDPYGYTF
TRBJ2-3 | TRBV6-8 | - | TRBD2 | TGTGCCAGCAGTGGATTTAGCGGGGGGGGCACAGATACGCAGTATTTT | CASSGFSGGGTDTQYF
TRBJ2-3 | TRBV7-6 | - | - | TGTGCCAGCAGCAGACAGCCGGCTAGCACAGATACGCAGTATTTT | CASSRQPASTDTQYF
TRBJ2-1 | TRBV19 | - | - | TGTGCCAGTAGTAGGCTAGAGGGGACATTAAGCTCCTACAATGAGCAGTTCTTC | CASSRLEGTLSSYNEQFF
TRBJ2-1 | TRBV28 | once | - | TGTGCCAGCACTCCCGGAAGTTACAATGAGCAGTTCTTC | CASTPGSYNEQFF
TRBJ2-7 | TRBV5-1 | - | TRBD1 | TGCGCCAGCAGCCAAGGTATTGGACAGGGGGAGCAGTACTTC | CASSQGIGQGEQYF
TRBJ1-2 | TRBV6-7 | - | - | TGTGCCAGCAGTTACGCCGGGGTGGACTATGGCTACACCTTC | CASSYAGVDYGYTF
TRBJ1-4 | TRBV11-3 | few | - | TGTGCCAGCAGCCCGGGGCCGGGAACTAATGAAAAACTGTTTTTT | CASSPGPGTNEKLFF
TRBJ2-3 | TRBV4-1 | - | - | TGCGCCAGTCGTAGGACTACCTCACCCGCAGATACGCAGTATTTT | CASRRTTSPADTQYF
TRBJ1-2 | TRBV28 | - | TRBD1 | TGTGCCAGCAGTTTGGAGGACAGGGGCCTCTATGGCTACACCTTC | CASSLEDRGLYGYTF
TRBJ1-2 | TRBV6-8 | - | - | TGTGCCAGCACCCGACTGGCAGGGTGGAATGGCTACACCTTC | CASTRLAGWNGYTF
TRBJ1-6 | TRBV18 | few | TRBD1 | TGTGCCAGCTCACAACAGGGGGGGTATAATTCACCCCTCCACTTT | CASSQQGGYNSPLHF
TRBJ1-2 | TRBV5-1 | - | - | TGCGCCAGCAGCTTGGAAACAGGGTTTAAGGATGGCTACACCTTC | CASSLETGFKDGYTF
TRBJ1-5 | TRBV30 | - | TRBD1 | TGTGCCTGGGGCCCGACAGGGGAGGGCAATCAGCCCCAGCATTTT | CAWGPTGEGNQPQHF
TRBJ2-2 | TRBV12-1 | - | - | TGTGCCAGCAGCGCGTCGGACAGAACTAACTGGGAGCTGTTTTTT | CASSASDRTNWELFF
TRBJ2-2 | TRBV19 | - | - | TGTGCCAGTAGTACCCCTCAGGCGAACACCGGGGAGCTGTTTTTT | CASSTPQANTGELFF
TRBJ2-4 | TRBV28 | - | - | TGTGCCAGCAGCGATCTACTAGGATACATTCAGTACTTC | CASSDLLGYIQYF
TRBJ2-5 | TRBV28 | - | - | TGTGCCAGCAGTCCACGTAATAGTGGAGAGACCCAGTACTTC | CASSPRNSGETQYF
TRBJ2-7 | TRBV19 | medium-sized | TRBD1 | TGTGCCAGTAGTATGGGACAGGGTTACGAGCAGTACTTC | CASSMGQGYEQYF
TRBJ1-1 | TRBV5-1 | - | - | TGCGCCAGCAGCTTGGAGGTCGTACCCACTGAAGCTTTCTTT | CASSLEVVPTEAFF
TRBJ2-1 | TRBV5-1 | - | TRBD1 | TGCGCCAGCACCCTGGGGTGGGACAGGGGACACAATGAGCAGTTCTTC | CASTLGWDRGHNEQFF
TRBJ2-5 | TRBV18 | - | - | TGTGCCAGCTCACCACCTGGCGTCTCGGGGTCGTCAGAGACCCAGTACTTC | CASSPPGVSGSSETQYF
TRBJ1-2 | TRBV15 | - | TRBD1 | TGTGCCACCAGCGGGACAGGAGATAACTATGGCTACACCTTC | CATSGTGDNYGYTF
TRBJ2-3 | TRBV18 | - | - | TGTGCCAGCTCACCCGGGGACATCCCCGATACGCAGTATTTT | CASSPGDIPDTQYF
TRBJ1-3 | TRBV18 | - | - | TGTGCCAGCTCCCGGTTGTGGGTACGCTCTGGAAACACCATATATTTT | CASSRLWVRSGNTIYF
TRBJ1-2 | TRBV6-8 | - | - | TGTGCCATCAGTGGGGCAGGGAGGGCCTATGGCTACACCTTC | CAISGAGRAYGYTF
TRBJ1-5 | TRBV19 | once | - | TGTGCCAGTAGTATGGGAAGGGTAGGCAATCAGCCCCAGCATTTT | CASSMGRVGNQPQHF
TRBJ1-4 | TRBV25-1 | once | - | TGTGCCAGCTCAAGGGGGGGAAGATCTAATGAAAAACTGTTTTTT | CASSRGGRSNEKLFF
TRBJ2-1 | TRBV19 | few | - | TGTGCCAGTAGTATTCGGGATGAGCAGTTCTTC | CASSIRDEQFF
TRBJ2-1 | TRBV10-2 | - | TRBD2 | TGCGCCAGCAGCCGACTGGGCGGGGGGCGCAATGAGCAGTTCTTC | CASSRLGGGRNEQFF
TRBJ2-3 | TRBV28 | - | - | TGTGCCAGCAGCAACCTAGCGCACGTGCCAGGTACGCAGTATTTT | CASSNLAHVPGTQYF
TRBJ2-3 | TRBV23-1 | few | - | TGCGCCAGCAGCCAAGAGGGGGGTTATACGCAGTATTTT | CASSQEGGYTQYF
TRBJ2-7 | TRBV29-1 | - | - | TGCAGCGGGGGGCAGGGAAGCTACGAGCAGTACTTC | CSGGQGSYEQYF
TRBJ2-3 | TRBV18 | - | TRBD2 | TGTGCCAGCTCATTTAGCGGGGGCCGTACAGATACGCAGTATTTT | CASSFSGGRTDTQYF
TRBJ2-1 | TRBV6-8 | - | - | TGTGCCAGCAGTTTCTCTTTCAATGAGCAGTTCTTC | CASSFSFNEQFF
TRBJ2-3 | TRBV7-6 | - | - | TGTGCCAGCAGCGCGGGAACTAGGAAGGCAGATACGCAGTATTTT | CASSAGTRKADTQYF
TRBJ2-7 | TRBV28 | - | - | TGTGCCTCCCGAGCCCCGGCGGGATACGAGCAGTACTTC | CASRAPAGYEQYF
TRBJ2-1 | TRBV18 | - | TRBD2 | TGTGCCAGCTCACCGGGACTAGCGGGGGGGATGAACAATGAGCAGTTCTTC | CASSPGLAGGMNNEQFF
TRBJ2-1 | TRBV5-1 | - | TRBD1 | TGCGCCAGCAGCAAGGGACAGGGTTCCTACAATGAGCAGTTCTTC | CASSKGQGSYNEQFF
TRBJ2-7 | TRBV27 | - | TRBD2 | TGTGCCAGCAGTTTATCGGCGGGAGGGTTTTACGAGCAGTACTTC | CASSLSAGGFYEQYF
TRBJ1-1 | TRBV23-1 | - | TRBD1 | TGCGCCAGCAGTCACGCGGGACAGGTGAACACTGAAGCTTTCTTT | CASSHAGQVNTEAFF
TRBJ2-2 | TRBV29-1 | - | TRBD2 | TGCAGCGTTGATGCGGGAGGGAACACCGGGGAGCTGTTTTTT | CSVDAGGNTGELFF